Presented here are 26 T cell receptor beta chains from one specimen sequenced in a study of cytomegalovirus exposure and HLA in healthy donors. With 60 Vbeta and 13 Jbeta primers, the PCR was carried out. Some clones are missing from TCRdb's copy, which holds only in-frame ones; the method was immunoSEQ multiplex PCR. The data contain 110,000 to 150,000 clones, nearly 10% of them singletons. Sequencing used PBMCs. Source of these receptors: a man aged 45-65 years in good health and CMV-seronegative.

The chain recombines TRBV19 with TRBJ1-2; 11 nucleotides line up with TRBD1. This CDR3 contains 16 residues. Germline V CDR1 and CDR2: LNHDA, SQIVND (reference sequence). Trimming removed 2 bases from V and 0 bases from J; junction bases left unmatched: 2. CDR3 in DNA: TGTGCCAGTAGTATAAGGGGACAGGGGGCTAACTATGGCTACACCTTC. Its translation is CASSIRGQGANYGYTF.

V and J are TRBV19 and TRBJ1-5, with D possibly matching TRBD1 (5 bases). The CDR3 runs to 16 residues. CDR1 LNHDA and CDR2 SQIVND come from the germline V gene (reference sequence). V was pared by 6 bases and J by 3 bases, with 18 bases between. CDR3 in DNA: TGTGCCAGTAGCCTTGATCGGGGGAGTCTCAATCAGCCCCAGCATTTT. Translated, it gives CASSLDRGSLNQPQHF.

This chain connects TRBV6-6 to TRBJ1-2, with TRBD1 matching 12 bases. V dropped 6 bases and J dropped 8; count of bases not matched to a gene: 10. Looked up from germline, CDR1 is MNHNY and CDR2 is SVGAGI (reference sequence). This CDR3 comprises 15 residues. CDR3: CASSPPGQGAEGYTF. The CDR3 DNA reads as TGTGCCAGCAGCCCTCCGGGACAGGGGGCGGAAGGCTACACCTTC.

This rearrangement joins TRBV19 to TRBJ2-1; 7 nucleotides agree with TRBD1. The CDR3 has 16 amino acids. The ends lost 7 bases at V and 10 bases at J; junction bases unmatched: 19. In germline, CDR1 is LNHDA, CDR2 SQIVND (reference sequence). This CDR3 reads CASTPRTGLRVWEQFF. CDR3 nucleotides: TGTGCCAGTACCCCACGGACAGGCCTGAGGGTATGGGAGCAGTTCTTC. The full variable domain, rest sourced from reference TRBV19 and TRBJ2-1, is DGGITQSPKYLFRKEGQNVTLSCEQNLNHDAMYWYRQDPGQGLRLIYYSQIVNDFQKGDIAEGYSVSREKKESFPLTVTSAQKNPTAFYLCASTPRTGLRVWEQFFGPGTRLTVL.

This clone occurred a few times. V gene TRBV5-1 combines with J gene TRBJ2-7, with TRBD1 identical over 7 bases. This CDR3 contains 15 residues. Germline V gene lookup returns CDR1 SGHRS and CDR2 YFSETQ. V gave up 4 bases and J gave up 2 bases; unmatched junction bases: 9. CDR3 sequence (DNA): TGCGCCAGCAGCCAATCACAGGGGCTCGCCTACGAGCAGTACTTC. Its translation is CASSQSQGLAYEQYF.

This clone was counted only a few times. The rearrangement uses TRBV5-1 and TRBJ1-4; 7 positions match TRBD1. From germline, CDR1 is SGHRS and CDR2 YFSETQ. The CDR3 sequence is 18 residues long. The V segment lost 4 bases and the J segment 3 bases; nucleotides outside the gene matches: 15. The chain's CDR3 is CASSRTGTATPPNEKLFF. The CDR3 DNA follows: TGCGCCAGCAGCCGAACTGGGACAGCCACTCCCCCTAATGAAAAACTGTTTTTT.

The sample holds a few counts of this clone. The rearrangement uses TRBV5-6 and TRBJ1-1; a weak D match, TRBD1 (5 bases). The CDR3 contains 14 residues. Germline CDR1 reads SGHDT; CDR2 reads YYEEEE. The V end was cut by 3 bases, the J end by 8 bases, with 17 bases between. Here the CDR3 DNA reads TGTGCCAGCAGCTGGGCCCTGACAGCAACCGAAGCTTTCTTT. It encodes CASSWALTATEAFF.

This clone was counted a few times. The V and J genes are TRBV2 and TRBJ2-1, with 11 bases that match TRBD1. V lost 5 bases and J lost 4; bases outside the gene matches: 4. Looked up from germline, CDR1 is SNHLY and CDR2 is FYNNEI. This CDR3 contains 15 residues. The CDR3 DNA reads as TGTGCCAGCAGTAAAGGGACAGGGGGTTACAATGAGCAGTTCTTC. Its protein is CASSKGTGGYNEQFF.

Only a few counts were recorded for this clone. The chain is built from TRBV27 and TRBJ1-3; a weak D match, TRBD1 (5 bases). V gave up 8 bases and J gave up 8 bases, with 22 bases separating them. Germline-derived CDR1 and CDR2 are MNHEY and SMNVEV (reference sequence). The CDR3 is 15 residues long. Here the CDR3 DNA reads TGTGCCAGCTCCGAGAGGGGAGGCTTGGCGGACACCATATATTTT. This gives the protein CASSERGGLADTIYF.

This clone was observed a handful of times. The DNA for the CDR3 is TGTGCCAGCAGTTTGGGGCAGGTCCTCACTGAAGCTTTCTTT. Translation: CASSLGQVLTEAFF. The chain employs TRBV28 and TRBJ1-1, with D possibly matching TRBD1 (5 bases). Looked up from germline, CDR1 is MDHEN and CDR2 is SYDVKM. Trimming pared 3 bases from V and 4 bases from J, leaving 12 bases between. The CDR3 consists of 14 residues.

This clone has just a few counts. The CDR3 bases are TGTGCCAGTAGCACCTTAGGGACAGGGACCTACGAGCAGTACTTC. It yields the protein CASSTLGTGTYEQYF. The rearrangement links TRBV19 to TRBJ2-7; TRBD1 aligns across 9 bases. The CDR3 contains 15 residues. V was clipped by 6 bases and J by 2 bases; unmatched bases: 8. From germline, CDR1 is LNHDA and CDR2 SQIVND (reference sequence).

This clone appeared a few times. The V and J genes are TRBV5-1 and TRBJ2-7; 11 bases fit TRBD2. The ends lost 1 base at V and 0 bases at J; junction bases unmatched: 9. The CDR3 consists of 18 residues. Per germline, CDR1 SGHRS and CDR2 YFSETQ. The CDR3 reads CASSLLTSGGLSSYEQYF. CDR3 bases: TGCGCCAGCAGCTTGTTAACTAGCGGGGGCCTTAGCTCCTACGAGCAGTACTTC.

The V and J genes are TRBV6-5 and TRBJ2-1, with TRBD1 identical over 7 bases. Germline trimming cut 6 bases from V and 8 bases from J; bases unmatched to any gene: 10. The CDR3 loop spans 14 amino acids. CDR1 is MNHEY and CDR2 is SVGAGI in the germline V gene. CDR3 residues: CASSSGGYNDEQFF. The CDR3 DNA reads as TGTGCCAGCAGCTCAGGGGGTTACAACGATGAGCAGTTCTTC.

A few counts support this clone. The V and J genes are TRBV5-1 and TRBJ1-5; D remains unclear. The V end was cut by 3 bases, the J end by 6 bases, with 16 bases between. Germline assignment: CDR1 SGHRS and CDR2 YFSETQ. This CDR3 is 15 amino acids long. This CDR3 reads CASSSVGELGQPQHF. For the CDR3, the DNA is TGCGCCAGCAGCTCCGTCGGGGAATTAGGTCAGCCCCAGCATTTT.

The genes are TRBV11-3 and TRBJ2-3; tentatively, D is TRBD1 (6 bases). CDR1 is SGHNT, CDR2 YENEEA, per germline. V lost 8 bases, J lost 0 bases, and 18 bases lay in between. The CDR3 loop spans 16 amino acids. The CDR3 sequence is CASSQGGGTSTDTQYF. The CDR3 DNA reads as TGTGCCAGCTCCCAGGGTGGGGGCACTAGCACAGATACGCAGTATTTT. Variable domain in full (rest from reference TRBV11-3 and TRBJ2-3): EAGVVQSPRYKIIEKKQPVAFWCNPISGHNTLYWYLQNLGQGPELLIRYENEEAVDDSQLPKDRFSAERLKGVDSTLKIQPAELGDSAVYLCASSQGGGTSTDTQYFGPGTRLTVL.

This clone was counted only a few times. This chain connects TRBV19 to TRBJ1-5; a weak D match, TRBD1 (5 bases). The ends were cut back, 4 bases at V and 0 bases at J, with 13 bases in the middle. The CDR3 runs 16 residues. In germline, CDR1 is LNHDA, CDR2 SQIVND (reference sequence). As DNA, the CDR3 is TGTGCCAGTAGTACTCTGACAGAGTATAGCAATCAGCCCCAGCATTTT. It is translated as CASSTLTEYSNQPQHF.

V gene TRBV28 combines with J gene TRBJ1-5; TRBD1 is a possible D gene (5 bases). Germline V gives CDR1 MDHEN, CDR2 SYDVKM. The CDR3 sequence is 17 residues long. V lost 4 bases and J lost 0, with 16 bases in between. The CDR3 DNA follows: TGTGCCAGCAGTTCCCAGGGTGGGAGGTATAGCAATCAGCCCCAGCATTTT. Translation gives CASSSQGGRYSNQPQHF.

This clone has just a few counts. The chain recombines TRBV6-1 with TRBJ2-7, with 7 bases aligning to TRBD1. The CDR3 totals 13 residues. V gave up 7 bases and J gave up 2 bases; unmatched junction bases: 5. The germline V gene encodes CDR1 MNHNS and CDR2 SASEGT. CDR3 sequence reads: CASNPGQTYEQYF. The CDR3 bases are TGTGCCAGCAACCCGGGACAGACCTACGAGCAGTACTTC.

The table lists this clone with a few counts. The V and J genes are TRBV4-1 and TRBJ1-4; tentatively, D is TRBD1 (5 bases). Deletions cut 5 bases from V and 0 bases from J, with 13 bases between. This CDR3 comprises 16 residues. Germline values: CDR1 MGHRA, CDR2 YSYEKL. The CDR3 region has the DNA TGCGCCAGCAGCAACCGACAGTGGGCAACTAATGAAAAACTGTTTTTT. Its translation: CASSNRQWATNEKLFF.

This clone showed up just a few times. The chain has TRBV25-1 and TRBJ1-2; 8 bases map to TRBD1. Germline trimming cut 9 bases from V and 3 bases from J; bases unmatched to any gene: 3. This CDR3 comprises 12 residues. Per the germline V gene, CDR1 is MGHDK and CDR2 is SYGVNS. This chain's CDR3 is CARVQGDYGYTF. The CDR3 DNA is TGTGCCAGGGTACAGGGGGACTATGGCTACACCTTC.

This chain connects TRBV19 to TRBJ1-4; D remains unclear. V was pared by 7 bases and J by 8 bases, with 20 bases between. The CDR3 is made up of 15 amino acids. Germline values: CDR1 LNHDA, CDR2 SQIVND (reference sequence). CDR3 loop: CASTPAHFGDEKLFF. CDR3 coding DNA: TGTGCCAGTACCCCAGCTCATTTTGGAGACGAAAAACTGTTTTTT. Variable domain in full (rest from reference TRBV19 and TRBJ1-4): DGGITQSPKYLFRKEGQNVTLSCEQNLNHDAMYWYRQDPGQGLRLIYYSQIVNDFQKGDIAEGYSVSREKKESFPLTVTSAQKNPTAFYLCASTPAHFGDEKLFFGSGTQLSVL.

This clone turned up a few times. The chain recombines TRBV5-1 with TRBJ2-1, with 10 bases identical to TRBD2. Germline V gives CDR1 SGHRS, CDR2 YFSETQ. This CDR3 spans 14 amino acids. V lost 4 bases to trimming and J lost 9 bases; unmatched junction nucleotides: 7. The CDR3 spells CASSVSSGSSEQFF. The CDR3 nucleotides are TGCGCCAGCAGCGTTTCTAGCGGGAGTTCTGAGCAGTTCTTC.

The sample holds a few counts of this clone. The chain is built from TRBV19 and TRBJ2-7, with a weak D call TRBD1 (6 bases). CDR1 LNHDA and CDR2 SQIVND come from the germline V gene (reference sequence). The CDR3 extends over 13 amino acids. Trimming left V 1 base short and J 6 bases short, with 10 bases between. Here the CDR3 DNA reads TGTGCCAGTAGTATAGGTCGCAGGGGCGAGCAGTACTTC. Translated, it gives CASSIGRRGEQYF.

The chain uses TRBV7-2 and TRBJ2-7, with 12 bases aligning to TRBD1. The germline V gene encodes CDR1 SGHTA and CDR2 FQGNSA. Losses at the gene ends were 5 bases for V and 7 bases for J; bases not matched to a gene: 6. The CDR3 has 14 residues. CDR3 sequence: CASSHGTGGREQYF. The CDR3 DNA reads TGTGCCAGCAGCCACGGGACAGGGGGCCGAGAGCAGTACTTC.

The rearrangement uses TRBV6-5 and TRBJ1-2; D is unclear. Trimming stripped 0 bases from V and 6 bases from J, with 11 bases between. The CDR3 covers 14 residues. Germline V gives CDR1 MNHEY, CDR2 SVGAGI. Written as DNA, the CDR3 is TGTGCCAGCAGTTACTCCCGGGGTAGCCATGGCTACACCTTC. Protein: CASSYSRGSHGYTF.

This clone was detected only a few times. The sample carries other DNA sequences with the same CDR3. The chain combines TRBV5-1 with TRBJ2-2; 8 bases map to TRBD2. The CDR3 sequence is 16 residues long. Germline V gives CDR1 SGHRS, CDR2 YFSETQ. V was pared by 2 bases and J by 6 bases, with 9 bases of the junction left unmatched. CDR3 coding DNA: TGCGCCAGCAGCTTCACCGGGACTAGTCCCTCCGGGGAGCTGTTTTTT. This sequence encodes CASSFTGTSPSGELFF.